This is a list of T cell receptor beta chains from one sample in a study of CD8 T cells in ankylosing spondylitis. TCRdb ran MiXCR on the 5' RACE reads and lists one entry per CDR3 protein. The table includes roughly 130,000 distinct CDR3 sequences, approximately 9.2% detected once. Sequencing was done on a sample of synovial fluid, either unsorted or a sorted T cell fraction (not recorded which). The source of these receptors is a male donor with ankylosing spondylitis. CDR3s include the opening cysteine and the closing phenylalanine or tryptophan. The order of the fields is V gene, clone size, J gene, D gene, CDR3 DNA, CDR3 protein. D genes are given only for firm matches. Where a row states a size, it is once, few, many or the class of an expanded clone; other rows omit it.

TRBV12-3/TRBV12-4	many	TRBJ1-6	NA	TGTGCCAGCAGTTTAGAAGTTCGGTCACCCCTCCACTTT	CASSLEVRSPLHF
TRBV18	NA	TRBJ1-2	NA	TGTGCCAGCTCACCGCAGGGTAGGGCTGAGTACTATGGCTACACCTTC	CASSPQGRAEYYGYTF
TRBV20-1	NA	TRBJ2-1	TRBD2	TGCAGTGCTAGTTTTTCGGGGAGGGAAGATGAGCAGTTCTTC	CSASFSGREDEQFF
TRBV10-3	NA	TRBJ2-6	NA	TGTGCCATCAGGAAAGGGGGGTCCTCTGGGGCCAACGTCCTGACTTTC	CAIRKGGSSGANVLTF
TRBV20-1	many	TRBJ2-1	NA	TGCAGTGCTAGTTCCGACCACCGGGGGCACAATGAGCAGTTCTTC	CSASSDHRGHNEQFF
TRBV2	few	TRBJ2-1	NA	TGTGCCAGCAGGATGGACAGCAACAATGAGCAGTTCTTC	CASRMDSNNEQFF
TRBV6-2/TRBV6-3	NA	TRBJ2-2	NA	TGTGCCAGCAATGGACAGTACGGGGAGCTGTTTTTT	CASNGQYGELFF
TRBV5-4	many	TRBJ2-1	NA	TGTGCCAGCAGGCGGGTGGGGCGAACCGACAATGAGCAGTTCTTC	CASRRVGRTDNEQFF
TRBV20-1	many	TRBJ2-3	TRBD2	TGCAGTGCCGGGACTATCACAGATACGCAGTATTTT	CSAGTITDTQYF
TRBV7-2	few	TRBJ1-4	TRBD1	TGTGCCAGCAGCTTAGAGGGCAGGGGGGCTAATGAAAAACTGTTTTTT	CASSLEGRGANEKLFF
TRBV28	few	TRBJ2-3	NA	TGTGCCAGCCTTTTTCGGGGTTCGGATACGCAGTATTTT	CASLFRGSDTQYF
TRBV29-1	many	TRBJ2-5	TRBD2	TGCAGCGTAATACTAGCGGCGACCCAGTACTTC	CSVILAATQYF
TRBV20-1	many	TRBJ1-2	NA	TGCAGTGCTAGGAGGTGGGACTATGGCTACACCTTC	CSARRWDYGYTF